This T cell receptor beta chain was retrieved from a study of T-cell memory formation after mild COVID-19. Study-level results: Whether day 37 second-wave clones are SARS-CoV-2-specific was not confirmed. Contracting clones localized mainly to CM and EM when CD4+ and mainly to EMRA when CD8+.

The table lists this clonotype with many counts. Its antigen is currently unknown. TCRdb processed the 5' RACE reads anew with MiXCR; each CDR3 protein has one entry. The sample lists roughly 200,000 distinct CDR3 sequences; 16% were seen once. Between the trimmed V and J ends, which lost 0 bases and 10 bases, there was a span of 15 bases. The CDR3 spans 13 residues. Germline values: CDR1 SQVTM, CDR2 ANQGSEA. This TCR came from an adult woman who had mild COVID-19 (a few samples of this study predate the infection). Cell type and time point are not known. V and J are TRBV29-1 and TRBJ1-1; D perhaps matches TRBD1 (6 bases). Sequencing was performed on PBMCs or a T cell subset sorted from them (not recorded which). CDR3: CSVEDNTGLAAFF. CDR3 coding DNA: TGCAGCGTTGAAGATAACACAGGGTTAGCAGCTTTCTTT.